This T cell receptor (beta chain) was captured in a study of cytomegalovirus exposure and HLA in healthy donors. The germline CDR1 and CDR2 sequences are SNHLY and FYNNEI. The CDR3 sequence is 14 residues long. Trimming at V came to 8 bases and at J to 9 bases, leaving 9 bases not matched to a gene. Whole-study findings and limits: In vitro testing confirmed a few CMV-associated chains as specific for CMV antigens.

A word on this clone: Antigen: not known.

TCRdb keeps only in-frame clones here, not all; method: immunoSEQ multiplex PCR. Seen here are about 220,000 clones, 90% to 95% observed once, and the top ten hold about 0.95%. The sequence was obtained from a woman between 18 and 29 years old in good health and CMV-seronegative. The sample comprised PBMCs. The rearrangement uses TRBV2 and TRBJ2-1; 11 bases fit TRBD2. The CDR3 reads CASLAGGPSGEQFF. The CDR3 DNA is TGTGCCAGCTTAGCGGGAGGGCCCTCGGGTGAGCAGTTCTTC.